This T cell receptor beta chain stems from a study of response to subunit inactivated influenza vaccine. Germline assignment: CDR1 SQVTM and CDR2 ANQGSEA. There are 14 residues in the CDR3. With 7 bases clipped from V and 4 bases from J, the junction kept 6 bases outside the gene matches. Worth noting for this clonotype: Its target is not known.

Broader study findings: The authors suggested that every seasonal influenza vaccination recruits few new T cells.

One entry per CDR3 protein results from TCRdb running MiXCR on the RT-PCR reads. Of 500,000 to 600,000 distinct CDR3 sequences in the sample, over 9.5% were seen once. The clonotype originates from a man aged 45-60 years who received an inactivated influenza vaccine. Sequenced here: PBMCs from blood, sampled on the day of vaccination. This chain links TRBV29-1 with TRBJ2-1, with 11 bases identical to TRBD2. CDR3 amino acids: CSGNPSGGYNEQFF. The CDR3 DNA reads TGCAGCGGAAACCCTAGCGGGGGGTACAATGAGCAGTTCTTC.